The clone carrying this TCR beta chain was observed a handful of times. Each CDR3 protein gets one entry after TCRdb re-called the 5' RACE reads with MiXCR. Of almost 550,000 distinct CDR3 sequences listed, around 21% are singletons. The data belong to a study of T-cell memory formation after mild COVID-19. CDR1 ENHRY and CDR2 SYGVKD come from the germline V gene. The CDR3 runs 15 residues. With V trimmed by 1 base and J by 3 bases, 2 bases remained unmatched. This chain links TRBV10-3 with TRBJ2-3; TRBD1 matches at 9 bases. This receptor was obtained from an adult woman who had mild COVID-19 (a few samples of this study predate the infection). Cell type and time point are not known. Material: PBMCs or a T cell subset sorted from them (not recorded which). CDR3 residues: CAISEFGQGTDTQYF. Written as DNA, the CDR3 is TGTGCCATCAGTGAGTTCGGACAGGGGACAGATACGCAGTATTTT.